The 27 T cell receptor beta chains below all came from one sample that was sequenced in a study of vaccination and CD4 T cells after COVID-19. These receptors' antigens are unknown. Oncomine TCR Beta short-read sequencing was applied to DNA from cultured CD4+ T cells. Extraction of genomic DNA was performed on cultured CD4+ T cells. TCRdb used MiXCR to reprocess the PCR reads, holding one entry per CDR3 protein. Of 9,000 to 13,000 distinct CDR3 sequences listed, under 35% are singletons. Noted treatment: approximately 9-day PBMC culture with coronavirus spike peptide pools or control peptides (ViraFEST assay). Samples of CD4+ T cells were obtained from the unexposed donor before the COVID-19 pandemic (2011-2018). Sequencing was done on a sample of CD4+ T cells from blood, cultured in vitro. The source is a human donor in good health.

The CDR3 region is CASCTLIGGYGYTF. In DNA form, the CDR3 reads TGTGCCAGCTGCACTCTAATAGGGGGTTATGGCTACACCTTC. The V gene is TRBV6-1, the J gene TRBJ1-2; tentative D call: TRBD1 (6 bases). This CDR3 spans 14 amino acids. CDR1 and CDR2 from the germline V gene are MNHNS and SASEGT. V dropped 8 bases and J dropped 5 bases, with 18 bases sitting between them.

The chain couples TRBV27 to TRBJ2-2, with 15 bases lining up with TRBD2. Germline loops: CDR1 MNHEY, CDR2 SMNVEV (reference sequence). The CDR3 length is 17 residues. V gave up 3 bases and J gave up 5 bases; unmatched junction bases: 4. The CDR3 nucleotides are TGTGCCAGCAGTTTGCCTGGACTAGCGGGAGGGACCGGGGAGCTGTTTTTT. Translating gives CASSLPGLAGGTGELFF.

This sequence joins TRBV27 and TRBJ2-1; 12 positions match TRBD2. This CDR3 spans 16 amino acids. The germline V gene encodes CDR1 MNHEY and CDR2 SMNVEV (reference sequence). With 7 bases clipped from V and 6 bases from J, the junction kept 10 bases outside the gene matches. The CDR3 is CASNNARTSGINEQFF. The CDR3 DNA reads TGTGCCAGCAATAACGCCCGGACTAGCGGGATCAATGAGCAGTTCTTC.

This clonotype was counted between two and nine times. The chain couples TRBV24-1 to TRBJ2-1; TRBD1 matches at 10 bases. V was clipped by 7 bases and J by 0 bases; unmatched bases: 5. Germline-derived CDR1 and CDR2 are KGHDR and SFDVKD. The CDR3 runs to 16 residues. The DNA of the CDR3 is TGTGCCACCAGAAGCCGACAGGGGGCCTCCTACAATGAGCAGTTCTTC. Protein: CATRSRQGASYNEQFF.

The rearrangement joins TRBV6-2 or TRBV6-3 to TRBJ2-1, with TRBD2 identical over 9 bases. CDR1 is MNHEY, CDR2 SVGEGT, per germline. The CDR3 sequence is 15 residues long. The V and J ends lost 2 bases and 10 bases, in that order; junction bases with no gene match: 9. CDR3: CASSYGLASSREQFF. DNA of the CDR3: TGTGCCAGCAGTTACGGACTAGCGTCATCTCGCGAGCAGTTCTTC.

The CDR3 DNA reads TGCAGTGCTATCCCCGGGGGAGGGGACACCGGGGAGCTGTTTTTT. Translating gives CSAIPGGGDTGELFF. This chain uses TRBV20-1 with TRBJ2-2, with 7 bases aligning to TRBD2. Germline CDR1 is DFQATT and CDR2 is SNEGSKA (reference sequence). The CDR3 contains 15 residues. After removal of 4 bases from V and 3 bases from J, the junction contained 8 bases not matched to a gene.

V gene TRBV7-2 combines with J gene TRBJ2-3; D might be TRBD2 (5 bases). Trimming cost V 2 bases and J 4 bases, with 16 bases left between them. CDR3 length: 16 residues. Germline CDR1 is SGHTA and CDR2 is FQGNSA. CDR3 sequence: CASSLLGPGGPDTQYF. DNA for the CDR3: TGTGCCAGCAGCTTATTAGGCCCTGGCGGGCCAGATACGCAGTATTTT.

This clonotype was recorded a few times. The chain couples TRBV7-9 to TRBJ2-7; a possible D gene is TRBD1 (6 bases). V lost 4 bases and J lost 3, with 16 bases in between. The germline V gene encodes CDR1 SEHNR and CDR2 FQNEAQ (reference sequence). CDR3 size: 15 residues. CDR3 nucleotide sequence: TGTGCCAGCAGCTCGGACACACCAGGGGACTACGAGCAGTACTTC. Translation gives CASSSDTPGDYEQYF. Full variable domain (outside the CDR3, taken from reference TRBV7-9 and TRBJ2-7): DTGVSQNPRHKITKRGQNVTFRCDPISEHNRLYWYRQTLGQGPEFLTYFQNEAQLEKSRLLSDRFSAERPKGSFSTLEIQRTEQGDSAMYLCASSSDTPGDYEQYFGPGTRLTVT.

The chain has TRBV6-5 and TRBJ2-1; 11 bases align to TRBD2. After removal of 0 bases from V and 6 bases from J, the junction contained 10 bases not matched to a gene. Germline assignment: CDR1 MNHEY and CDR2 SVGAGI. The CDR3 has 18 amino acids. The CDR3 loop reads CASSYSGLAGTHANEQFF. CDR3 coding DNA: TGTGCCAGCAGTTACTCCGGACTAGCGGGTACCCATGCCAATGAGCAGTTCTTC.

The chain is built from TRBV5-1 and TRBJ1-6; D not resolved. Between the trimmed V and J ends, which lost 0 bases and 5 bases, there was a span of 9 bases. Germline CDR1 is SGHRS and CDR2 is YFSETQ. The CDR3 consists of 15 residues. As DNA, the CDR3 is TGCGCCAGCAGCTTGGCAGGATTGCATAATTCACCCCTCCACTTT. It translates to CASSLAGLHNSPLHF.

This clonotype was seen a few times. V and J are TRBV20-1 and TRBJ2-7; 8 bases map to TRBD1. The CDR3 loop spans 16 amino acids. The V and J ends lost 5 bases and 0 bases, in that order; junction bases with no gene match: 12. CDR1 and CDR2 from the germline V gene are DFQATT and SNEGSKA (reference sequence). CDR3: CSAAGGELLTSYEQYF. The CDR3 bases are TGCAGTGCTGCAGGGGGCGAATTACTTACCTCCTACGAGCAGTACTTC.

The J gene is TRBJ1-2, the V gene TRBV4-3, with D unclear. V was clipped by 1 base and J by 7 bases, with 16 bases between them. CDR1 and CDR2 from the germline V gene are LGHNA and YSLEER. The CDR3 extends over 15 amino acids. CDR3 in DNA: TGCGCCAGCAGCCAAGTAACCTCGCCAGGCTTTGGCTACACCTTC. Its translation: CASSQVTSPGFGYTF.

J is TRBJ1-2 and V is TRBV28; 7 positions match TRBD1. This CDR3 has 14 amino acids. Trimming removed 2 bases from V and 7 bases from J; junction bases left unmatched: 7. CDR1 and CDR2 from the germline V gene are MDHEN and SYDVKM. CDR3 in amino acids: CASSLNAGGGGYTF. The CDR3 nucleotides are TGTGCCAGCAGTTTAAATGCAGGGGGAGGTGGCTACACCTTC.

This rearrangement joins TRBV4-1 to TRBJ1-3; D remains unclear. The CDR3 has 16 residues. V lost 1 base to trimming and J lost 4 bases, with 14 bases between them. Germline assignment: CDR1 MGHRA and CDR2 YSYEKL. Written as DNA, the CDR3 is TGCGCCAGCAGCCAAGTGGGAAGTAAAGCGGGAAACACCATATATTTT. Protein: CASSQVGSKAGNTIYF.

The CDR3 sequence: CAISELRTGREGANVLTF. CDR3 DNA: TGTGCCATCAGTGAGCTCAGGACAGGTCGGGAGGGGGCCAACGTCCTGACTTTC. This chain connects TRBV10-3 to TRBJ2-6; D perhaps matches TRBD1 (7 bases). CDR3 length equals 18 residues. Germline V CDR1 and CDR2: ENHRY, SYGVKD. With 2 bases removed from V and 4 bases from J, the gap between germline ends came to 18 bases.

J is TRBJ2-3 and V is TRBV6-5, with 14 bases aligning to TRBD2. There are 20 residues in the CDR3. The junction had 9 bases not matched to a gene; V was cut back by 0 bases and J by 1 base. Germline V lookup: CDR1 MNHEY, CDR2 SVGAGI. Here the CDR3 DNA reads TGTGCCAGCAGTTACTCGAGACTAGCGGGAGGGCCTTGGGGCACAGATACGCAGTATTTT. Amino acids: CASSYSRLAGGPWGTDTQYF.

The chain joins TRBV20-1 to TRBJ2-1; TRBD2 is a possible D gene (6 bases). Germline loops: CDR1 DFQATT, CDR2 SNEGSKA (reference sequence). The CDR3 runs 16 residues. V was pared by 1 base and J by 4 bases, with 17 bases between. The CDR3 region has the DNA TGCAGTGCTAGAGGGGTTTCTAGCGCCTTATACAATGAGCAGTTCTTC. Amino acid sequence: CSARGVSSALYNEQFF.

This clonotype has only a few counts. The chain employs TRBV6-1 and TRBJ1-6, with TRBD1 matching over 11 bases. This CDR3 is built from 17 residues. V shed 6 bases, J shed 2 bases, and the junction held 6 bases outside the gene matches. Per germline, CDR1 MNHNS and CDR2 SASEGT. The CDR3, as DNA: TGTGCCAGCAGGGGGGACAGGGGGACGACCTATAATTCACCCCTCCACTTT. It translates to CASRGDRGTTYNSPLHF.

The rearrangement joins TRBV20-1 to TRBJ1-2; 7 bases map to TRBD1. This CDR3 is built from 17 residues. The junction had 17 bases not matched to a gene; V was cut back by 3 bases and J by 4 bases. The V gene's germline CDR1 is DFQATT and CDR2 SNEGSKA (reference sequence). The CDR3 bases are TGCAGTGCTAGTGAAGGCGCAGGGGGTTATTCATCCTATGGCTACACCTTC. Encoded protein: CSASEGAGGYSSYGYTF.

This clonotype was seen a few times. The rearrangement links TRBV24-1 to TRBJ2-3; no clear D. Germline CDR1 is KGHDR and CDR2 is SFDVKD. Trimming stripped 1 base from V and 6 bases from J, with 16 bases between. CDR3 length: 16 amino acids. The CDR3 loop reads CATSDLGLESLDTQYF. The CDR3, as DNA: TGTGCCACCAGTGATTTAGGGCTAGAGTCTCTGGATACGCAGTATTTT.

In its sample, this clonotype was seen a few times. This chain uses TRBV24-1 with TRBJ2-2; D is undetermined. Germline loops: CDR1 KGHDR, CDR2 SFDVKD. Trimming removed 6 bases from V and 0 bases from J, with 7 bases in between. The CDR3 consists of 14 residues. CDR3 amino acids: CATSWESNTGELFF. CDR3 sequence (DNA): TGTGCCACCAGTTGGGAATCGAACACCGGGGAGCTGTTTTTT.

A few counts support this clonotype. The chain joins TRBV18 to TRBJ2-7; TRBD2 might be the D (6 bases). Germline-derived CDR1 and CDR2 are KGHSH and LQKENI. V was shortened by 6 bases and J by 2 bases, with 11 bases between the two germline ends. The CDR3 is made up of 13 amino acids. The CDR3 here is CASSGLGTYEQYF. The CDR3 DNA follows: TGTGCCAGCTCGGGACTGGGAACCTACGAGCAGTACTTC.

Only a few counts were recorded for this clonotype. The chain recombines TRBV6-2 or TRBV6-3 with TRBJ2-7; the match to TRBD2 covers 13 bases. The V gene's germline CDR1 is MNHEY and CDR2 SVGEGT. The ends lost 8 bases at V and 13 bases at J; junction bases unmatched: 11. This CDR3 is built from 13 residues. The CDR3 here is CASGLGLAGAQYF. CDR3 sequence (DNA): TGTGCCAGCGGACTTGGACTAGCGGGAGCACAATACTTC.

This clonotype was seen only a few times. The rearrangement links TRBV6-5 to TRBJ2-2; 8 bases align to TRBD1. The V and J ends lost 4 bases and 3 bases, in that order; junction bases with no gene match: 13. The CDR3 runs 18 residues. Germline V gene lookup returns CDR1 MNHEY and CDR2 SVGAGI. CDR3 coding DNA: TGTGCCAGCAGTTCCACCGGGACAGGATATAGTTACACCGGGGAGCTGTTTTTT. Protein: CASSSTGTGYSYTGELFF.

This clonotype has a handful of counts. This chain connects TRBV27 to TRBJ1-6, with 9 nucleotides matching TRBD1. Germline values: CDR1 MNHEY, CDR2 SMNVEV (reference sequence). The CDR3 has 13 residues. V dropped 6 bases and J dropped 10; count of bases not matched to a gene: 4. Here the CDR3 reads CASSGTGYSPLHF. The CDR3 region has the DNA TGTGCCAGCAGCGGGACAGGGTACTCACCCCTCCACTTT.

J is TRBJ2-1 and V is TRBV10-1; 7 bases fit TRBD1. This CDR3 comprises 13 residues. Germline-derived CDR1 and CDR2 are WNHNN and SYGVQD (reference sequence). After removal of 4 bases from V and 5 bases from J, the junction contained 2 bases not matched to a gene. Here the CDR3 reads CASSGDRDNEQFF. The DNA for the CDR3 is TGCGCCAGCAGTGGCGACAGGGACAATGAGCAGTTCTTC.

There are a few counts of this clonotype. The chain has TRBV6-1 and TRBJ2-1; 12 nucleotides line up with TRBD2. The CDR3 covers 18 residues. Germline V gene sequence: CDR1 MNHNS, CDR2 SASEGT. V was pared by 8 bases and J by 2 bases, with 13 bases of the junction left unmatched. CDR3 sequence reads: CASVWSLAGGLPYNEQFF. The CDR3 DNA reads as TGTGCCAGCGTCTGGAGCCTAGCGGGAGGGCTCCCCTACAATGAGCAGTTCTTC.